The 7 T cell receptor beta chains below all came from one sample that was sequenced in a study of OX40 agonist ivuxolimab in advanced cancers. Produced via immunoSEQ multiplex PCR; TCRdb's table is partial and in-frame only. The table shows tens of thousands of clones, with around 84% occurring only once. The source material was CD4+ or CD8+ T cells sorted from blood, sampled in a trial of the OX40 agonist ivuxolimab. The origin of the receptors is an adult with an advanced solid tumor such as melanoma, head and neck, liver or kidney cancer.

This chain links TRBV7-9 with TRBJ2-6, with D perhaps matching TRBD2 (6 bases). V lost 5 bases to trimming and J lost 0 bases, with 20 bases between them. Germline loops: CDR1 SEHNR, CDR2 FQNEAQ (reference sequence). CDR3 length: 19 amino acids. This CDR3 reads CASSRNSGTASSGANVLTF. The CDR3 DNA sequence: TGTGCCAGCAGCCGCAACTCCGGGACTGCGAGCTCTGGGGCCAACGTCCTGACTTTC.

V is TRBV5-1 and J is TRBJ2-2; 7 bases are a match to TRBD1. J was trimmed by 5 bases and V by 1 base; bases with no gene match: 8. The CDR3 has 16 amino acids. CDR1 and CDR2 (germline): SGHRS, YFSETQ. The CDR3 nucleotides are TGCGCCAGCAGCTTGACAGGGGATATCCAAACCGGGGAGCTGTTTTTT. This gives the protein CASSLTGDIQTGELFF.

V usage is TRBV19 and J usage is TRBJ1-5; D unclear. The germline V gene has CDR1 LNHDA and CDR2 SQIVND (reference sequence). The CDR3 has 14 residues. Trimming cost V 6 bases and J 5 bases, with 14 bases left between them. The CDR3 bases are TGTGCCAGTAGGAGGCTCACAAGCGATCAGCCCCAGCATTTT. Amino acid sequence: CASRRLTSDQPQHF. Drawing the rest from reference TRBV19 and TRBJ1-5, the complete variable domain is DGGITQSPKYLFRKEGQNVTLSCEQNLNHDAMYWYRQDPGQGLRLIYYSQIVNDFQKGDIAEGYSVSREKKESFPLTVTSAQKNPTAFYLCASRRLTSDQPQHFGDGTRLSIL.

This chain links TRBV11-3 with TRBJ2-7, with D maybe TRBD1 (5 bases). The V end lost 1 base, the J end lost 1 base, and 5 bases lay between the germline ends. From germline, CDR1 is SGHNT and CDR2 YENEEA. The CDR3 has 13 amino acids. CDR3 sequence: CASSLAGSYEQYF. The CDR3 region has the DNA TGTGCCAGCAGCTTAGCAGGGTCCTACGAGCAGTACTTC.

V and J are TRBV7-3 and TRBJ2-1; D is perhaps TRBD1 (5 bases). V lost 5 bases to trimming and J lost 4 bases, with 15 bases between them. The CDR3 has 15 amino acids. Per germline, CDR1 SGHTA and CDR2 FQGTGA. The CDR3 loop is CASSPQGLKYNEQFF. CDR3 coding DNA: TGTGCCAGCAGCCCCCAGGGTTTAAAATACAATGAGCAGTTCTTC.

The chain employs TRBV28 and TRBJ2-1; D remains ambiguous. V was pared by 8 bases and J by 5 bases, with 7 bases between. CDR1 is MDHEN and CDR2 is SYDVKM in the germline V gene. This CDR3 comprises 11 residues. Written as DNA, the CDR3 is TGTGCCAGCCGTAGAAACAATGAGCAGTTCTTC. Amino acids: CASRRNNEQFF. Drawing the rest from reference TRBV28 and TRBJ2-1, the complete variable domain is DVKVTQSSRYLVKRTGEKVFLECVQDMDHENMFWYRQDPGLGLRLIYFSYDVKMKEKGDIPEGYSVSREKKERFSLILESASTNQTSMYLCASRRNNEQFFGPGTRLTVL.

The chain carries TRBV5-1 and TRBJ2-1, with TRBD1 identical over 8 bases. The trim removed 0 bases at V and 10 bases at J, leaving 9 bases unmatched. Germline V gene data show CDR1 as SGHRS and CDR2 as YFSETQ. The CDR3 is made up of 15 amino acids. The CDR3 loop reads CASSLAGTGGREQFF. The CDR3 nucleotides read TGCGCCAGCAGCTTGGCCGGGACAGGCGGCCGGGAGCAGTTCTTC. Looking up the rest from reference TRBV5-1 and TRBJ2-1 gives the full variable domain: KAGVTQTPRYLIKTRGQQVTLSCSPISGHRSVSWYQQTPGQGLQFLFEYFSETQRNKGNFPGRFSGRQFSNSRSEMNVSTLELGDSALYLCASSLAGTGGREQFFGPGTRLTVL.